What follows are 27 T cell receptor beta chains derived from one specimen sequenced in a study of blood T cells in healthy people across ages. The use of a sample-barcoded 5' primer and a J-beta primer mix characterized a second PCR of roughly 6 to 11 cycles. MiXCR was run by TCRdb on the 5' RACE reads, yielding one entry per CDR3 protein. The table records about 1,800,000 distinct CDR3 sequences, about 30% of them present only once. The sequenced sample consisted of blood. All receptors derive from a woman aged 25 to 39 in good health.

The J gene is TRBJ2-1, the V gene TRBV30; 7 nucleotides agree with TRBD2. Per germline, CDR1 GTSNPN and CDR2 SVGIG (reference sequence). V lost 0 bases and J lost 9; bases outside the gene matches: 5. There are 13 residues in the CDR3. CDR3 sequence: CAWSVGLGTEQFF. The CDR3 nucleotides are TGTGCCTGGAGTGTCGGACTAGGGACTGAGCAGTTCTTC. The full variable domain, with the rest looked up from reference TRBV30 and TRBJ2-1, is SQTIHQWPATLVQPVGSPLSLECTVEGTSNPNLYWYRQAAGRGLQLLFYSVGIGQISSEVPQNLSASRPQDRQFILSSKKLLLSDSGFYLCAWSVGLGTEQFFGPGTRLTVL.

The chain employs TRBV28 and TRBJ2-5; 8 bases map to TRBD2. The germline V gene encodes CDR1 MDHEN and CDR2 SYDVKM. The V segment lost 6 bases and the J segment 3 bases; nucleotides outside the gene matches: 9. CDR3 size: 15 residues. This chain's CDR3 is CASSDRGGPKETQYF. The DNA of the CDR3 is TGTGCCAGCAGCGACCGGGGGGGCCCAAAAGAGACCCAGTACTTC.

This clonotype was observed at least ten times. J is TRBJ2-7 and V is TRBV28; tentatively, D is TRBD1 (5 bases). CDR1 and CDR2 from the germline V gene are MDHEN and SYDVKM. Trimming took 7 bases from V and 2 from J, leaving 9 bases between them. The CDR3 runs to 12 residues. The CDR3 DNA reads as TGTGCCAGCAAGGGGAAGCCCTACGAGCAGTACTTC. It codes for CASKGKPYEQYF. Supplemented by reference TRBV28 and TRBJ2-7, the full variable domain reads DVKVTQSSRYLVKRTGEKVFLECVQDMDHENMFWYRQDPGLGLRLIYFSYDVKMKEKGDIPEGYSVSREKKERFSLILESASTNQTSMYLCASKGKPYEQYFGPGTRLTVT.

V is TRBV20-1 and J is TRBJ2-1, with 10 bases aligning to TRBD2. This CDR3 is built from 16 residues. Germline CDR1 is DFQATT and CDR2 is SNEGSKA (reference sequence). After removal of 5 bases from V and 8 bases from J, the junction contained 15 bases not matched to a gene. CDR3 coding DNA: TGCAGTGCTGGAGGGGCGGCTAGCGGGAGAGGGGATGAGCAGTTCTTC. It encodes CSAGGAASGRGDEQFF.

This clonotype was counted between two and nine times. The chain has TRBV28 and TRBJ2-1; D may match TRBD1 or TRBD2 (7 bases each). The germline V gene has CDR1 MDHEN and CDR2 SYDVKM. This CDR3 is 14 amino acids long. V was pared by 5 bases and J by 5 bases, with 13 bases between. As DNA, the CDR3 is TGTGCCAGCAGTCAGGGGGGGCCCCACAATGAGCAGTTCTTC. Translated: CASSQGGPHNEQFF.

This sequence joins TRBV11-2 and TRBJ1-1; D possibly corresponds to TRBD1 (5 bases). The germline V gene has CDR1 SGHAT and CDR2 FQNNGV. The CDR3 consists of 17 residues. Trimming took 0 bases from V and 12 from J, leaving 26 bases between them. This CDR3 is CASSLDIFGYLDKRTFF. The CDR3 DNA follows: TGTGCCAGCAGCTTAGATATTTTTGGTTACTTGGACAAACGGACTTTCTTT.

The CDR3 loop reads CASSVQLSGNTIYF. CDR3 coding DNA: TGTGCCAGCAGCGTTCAGCTCTCTGGAAACACCATATATTTT. The gene calls are TRBV9 and TRBJ1-3; D remains unclear. V was clipped by 2 bases and J by 0 bases, with 6 bases between them. The CDR3 spans 14 residues. Germline CDR1 is SGDLS and CDR2 is YYNGEE.

As regards this clonotype: It may be a read error: a sequence one base away is much more abundant. The V call is TRBV29-1, the J call TRBJ2-5; 9 bases match TRBD2. The length of the CDR3 is 14 residues. CDR1 is SQVTM and CDR2 is ANQGSEA in the germline V gene. CDR3 sequence: CGGRLAVYQETQYF. Written as DNA, the CDR3 is TGCGGCGGTCGACTAGCGGTGTACCAAGAGACCCAGTACTTC.

This clonotype showed up many times. The V call is TRBV12-3 or TRBV12-4, the J call TRBJ2-4; D gene unclear. V lost 1 base and J lost 5, with 3 bases in between. The CDR3 totals 12 residues. CDR3 in DNA: TGTGCCAGCAGTTTAGGTCAAAACATTCAGTACTTC. This codes for CASSLGQNIQYF.

The chain recombines TRBV7-9 with TRBJ2-4; unclear D gene. Germline values: CDR1 SEHNR, CDR2 FQNEAQ (reference sequence). The germline V and J ends were trimmed by 6 bases and 0 bases, with 12 bases remaining between them. This CDR3 has 15 residues. The CDR3 reads CASSSDLGAKNIQYF. CDR3 nucleotide sequence: TGTGCCAGCAGTTCGGACCTGGGAGCCAAAAACATTCAGTACTTC.

This clonotype was counted at least ten times. The J gene is TRBJ2-7, the V gene TRBV9; no clear D. V was trimmed by 0 bases and J by 4 bases, leaving 11 bases between them. This CDR3 has 14 residues. Germline V lookup: CDR1 SGDLS, CDR2 YYNGEE. The CDR3 here is CASSVGLTGYEQYF. As DNA, the CDR3 is TGTGCCAGCAGCGTAGGGCTAACTGGTTACGAGCAGTACTTC.

This chain joins TRBV6-6 and TRBJ2-4; tentative D call: TRBD2 (5 bases). The CDR3 extends over 16 amino acids. V gave up 0 bases and J gave up 1 base, with 10 bases separating them. Germline CDR1 MNHNY, CDR2 SVGAGI (reference sequence). CDR3 residues: CASSYSRTAAKNIQYF. CDR3 in DNA: TGTGCCAGCAGTTACTCTAGGACTGCGGCCAAAAACATTCAGTACTTC.

J is TRBJ2-5 and V is TRBV7-9; maybe TRBD1 (6 bases). Trimming pared 6 bases from V and 5 bases from J, leaving 13 bases between. This CDR3 spans 13 amino acids. The germline gives CDR1 SEHNR, CDR2 FQNEAQ (reference sequence). CDR3 sequence: CASSHRDGETQYF. CDR3 bases: TGTGCCAGCAGTCACAGGGATGGGGAGACCCAGTACTTC.

V usage is TRBV19 and J usage is TRBJ2-6, with D unresolved. CDR3 size: 13 residues. V was pared by 9 bases and J by 2 bases, with 8 bases between. Germline V gives CDR1 LNHDA, CDR2 SQIVND (reference sequence). As DNA, the CDR3 is TGTGCCAGCGGAGTGGCTGGGGCCAACGTCCTGACTTTC. It specifies CASGVAGANVLTF. Drawing the rest from reference TRBV19 and TRBJ2-6, the complete variable domain is DGGITQSPKYLFRKEGQNVTLSCEQNLNHDAMYWYRQDPGQGLRLIYYSQIVNDFQKGDIAEGYSVSREKKESFPLTVTSAQKNPTAFYLCASGVAGANVLTFGAGSRLTVL.

The rearrangement links TRBV21-1 to TRBJ1-5. TRBV21-1 is a pseudogene. The CDR3 has 17 residues. This CDR3 reads CASSKDLDAQVDQPQHF. CDR3 DNA: TGTGCCAGCAGCAAAGATTTGGATGCGCAGGTAGATCAGCCCCAGCATTTT.

This sequence joins TRBV7-2 and TRBJ2-5; D unresolved. V was clipped by 1 base and J by 1 base, with 10 bases between them. CDR1 is SGHTA and CDR2 is FQGNSA in the germline V gene. The CDR3 totals 15 residues. In DNA, the CDR3 is TGTGCCAGCAGCTTAGGTGCGCCCCCCCAAGAGACCCAGTACTTC. As protein: CASSLGAPPQETQYF.

This clonotype has more than one count but fewer than ten. The chain links TRBV28 to TRBJ2-3, with TRBD2 as a possible D gene (7 bases). The germline V and J ends were trimmed by 5 bases and 6 bases, with 18 bases remaining between them. From germline, CDR1 is MDHEN and CDR2 SYDVKM. This CDR3 contains 15 residues. CDR3 loop: CASSGGGPPGDTQYF. As DNA, the CDR3 is TGTGCCAGCAGTGGGGGGGGCCCCCCTGGGGATACGCAGTATTTT.

Note on this clonotype: A junction boundary mismatches the germline segment, possibly from a read error. V and J are TRBV28 and TRBJ2-7, with TRBD2 matching 8 bases. This CDR3 region has 13 residues. Germline assignment: CDR1 MDHEN and CDR2 SYDVKM. CDR3 sequence: CASTSGGHYEHYF. The CDR3 coding sequence is TGTGCCAGCACCTCGGGGGGGCACTACGAGCATTACTTC.

V and J are TRBV7-2 and TRBJ2-1, with 13 nucleotides matching TRBD2. Per germline, CDR1 SGHTA and CDR2 FQGNSA. The CDR3 contains 16 residues. V trimming: 6 bases; J trimming: 5 bases; junction bases outside the gene matches: 7. The CDR3 DNA sequence: TGTGCCAGCAGGCCTCGACTAGCGGGGGGCAACAATGAGCAGTTCTTC. Translation gives CASRPRLAGGNNEQFF. The variable domain in full, with the rest retrieved from reference TRBV7-2 and TRBJ2-1, is GAGVSQSPSNKVTEKGKDVELRCDPISGHTALYWYRQSLGQGLEFLIYFQGNSAPDKSGLPSDRFSAERTGGSVSTLTIQRTQQEDSAVYLCASRPRLAGGNNEQFFGPGTRLTVL.

This clonotype was seen at least ten times. The chain recombines TRBV29-1 with TRBJ2-6, with D hard to call. Germline values: CDR1 SQVTM, CDR2 ANQGSEA. The CDR3 sequence is 14 residues long. Trimming pared 8 bases from V and 0 bases from J, leaving 11 bases between. The CDR3 sequence: CSFRRSSGANVLTF. In DNA, the CDR3 is TGCAGCTTTCGACGGTCCTCTGGGGCCAACGTCCTGACTTTC.

This clonotype was counted a single time. This chain uses TRBV28 with TRBJ1-6, with unresolved D. The CDR3 has 13 amino acids. V was trimmed by 10 bases and J by 1 base, leaving 8 bases between them. CDR1 and CDR2 (germline): MDHEN, SYDVKM. The CDR3 is CAISRSYNSPLHF. CDR3 sequence (DNA): TGTGCCATCTCAAGGTCCTATAATTCACCCCTCCACTTT.

This chain joins TRBV10-2 and TRBJ2-3, with D hard to call. V was pared by 4 bases and J by 1 base, with 12 bases between. CDR1 and CDR2 from the germline V gene are WSHSY and SAAADI. The CDR3 runs 15 residues. The CDR3 is CASSGDLDRTDTQYF. The CDR3 bases are TGCGCCAGCAGTGGTGACTTGGATCGCACAGATACGCAGTATTTT.

This clonotype turned up a few times. A read error may account for a junction end that differs from germline. As DNA, the CDR3 is TGTGCCAGCAGTTCGGGACGGAACAATGAAGCTTTCTTT. As protein: CASSSGRNNEAFF. V gene TRBV27 combines with J gene TRBJ1-1; D possibly corresponds to TRBD1 (5 bases). The CDR3 runs to 13 residues. Looked up from germline, CDR1 is MNHEY and CDR2 is SMNVEV (reference sequence).

Notes on this clonotype: A much larger clone differs from this one at a single base, so this may be a read error. V gene TRBV10-2 combines with J gene TRBJ2-4; D remains ambiguous. Per the germline V gene, CDR1 is WSHSY and CDR2 is SAAADI. This CDR3 contains 12 residues. This CDR3 is CASSESANIRYF. Written as DNA, the CDR3 is TGCGCCAGCAGTGAGTCAGCAAACATTCGGTACTTC.

This clonotype was seen a handful of times. The chain recombines TRBV12-3 or TRBV12-4 with TRBJ1-1, with 11 bases matching TRBD1. Losses at the gene ends were 1 base for V and 7 bases for J; bases not matched to a gene: 5. The CDR3 sequence is 15 residues long. In DNA, the CDR3 is TGTGCCAGCAGTTTAGGGGGGACAGGGGGTAATGAAGCTTTCTTT. As protein: CASSLGGTGGNEAFF.

The chain uses TRBV6-2 or TRBV6-3 and TRBJ1-5, with 7 bases aligning to TRBD1. The CDR3 is made up of 14 amino acids. V lost 6 bases and J lost 7; bases outside the gene matches: 9. Germline values: CDR1 MNHEY, CDR2 SVGEGT. The DNA of the CDR3 is TGTGCCAGCAGCACCGGGACAGAAAGGCAGCCCCAGCATTTT. It encodes CASSTGTERQPQHF.

The rearrangement uses TRBV7-2 and TRBJ2-7; tentative D call: TRBD2 (5 bases). Trimming cost V 1 base and J 1 base, with 11 bases left between them. CDR1 is SGHTA, CDR2 FQGNSA, per germline. CDR3 length: 15 residues. CDR3 residues: CASSLGGEGSYEQYF. The DNA for the CDR3 is TGTGCCAGCAGCTTAGGAGGCGAGGGATCCTACGAGCAGTACTTC.